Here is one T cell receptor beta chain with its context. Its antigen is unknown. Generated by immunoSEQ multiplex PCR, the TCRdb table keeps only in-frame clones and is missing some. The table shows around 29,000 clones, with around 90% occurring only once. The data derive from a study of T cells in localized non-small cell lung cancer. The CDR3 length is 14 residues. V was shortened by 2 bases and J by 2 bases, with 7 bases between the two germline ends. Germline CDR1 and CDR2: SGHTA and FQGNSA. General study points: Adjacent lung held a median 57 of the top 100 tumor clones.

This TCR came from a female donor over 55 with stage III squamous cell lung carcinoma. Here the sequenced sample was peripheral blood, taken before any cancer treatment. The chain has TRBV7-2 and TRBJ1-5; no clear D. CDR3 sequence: CASSLNSGNQPQHF. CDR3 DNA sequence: TGTGCCAGCAGCTTAAACAGCGGCAATCAGCCCCAGCATTTT.